The 5 T cell receptor beta chains presented below share a single source sample, sequenced in a study of CD8+ T cells in alopecia areata. It was cDNA, reverse transcribed from extracted RNA, that served as the sequencing template. Measured with immunoSEQ multiplex PCR; TCRdb has only the in-frame clones, and not every one. The profile shows 150,000 to 190,000 clones, 40% to 60% of them singletons. The source material was CD8+ T cells sorted from blood, sampled at week 0. The receptor source for this set is a human donor with alopecia areata.

The rearrangement joins TRBV7-2 to TRBJ1-1; unclear D gene. The CDR3 contains 14 residues. Germline CDR1 reads SGHTA; CDR2 reads FQGNSA. With 0 bases removed from V and 4 bases from J, the gap between germline ends came to 9 bases. CDR3 sequence (DNA): TGTGCCAGCAGCTTAGCTTCCTGGGGCACTGAAGCTTTCTTT. Translation gives CASSLASWGTEAFF.

This clone has more than one count but fewer than ten. The rearrangement links TRBV13 to TRBJ1-2, with unresolved D. Germline assignment: CDR1 PRHDT and CDR2 FYEKMQ (reference sequence). V was trimmed by 2 bases and J by 8 bases, leaving 15 bases between them. The CDR3 is 14 amino acids. This chain's CDR3 is CASSLPLLGLGYTF. In nucleotides, the CDR3 is TGTGCCAGCAGCTTACCACTCTTGGGTCTGGGCTACACCTTC. Looking up the rest from reference TRBV13 and TRBJ1-2 gives the full variable domain: AAGVIQSPRHLIKEKRETATLKCYPIPRHDTVYWYQQGPGQDPQFLISFYEKMQSDKGSIPDRFSAQQFSDYHSELNMSSLELGDSALYFCASSLPLLGLGYTFGSGTRLTVV.

This clone was recorded a few times. The chain combines TRBV29-1 with TRBJ1-1, with a weak D call TRBD1 (6 bases). The CDR3 is made up of 13 amino acids. Germline CDR1 and CDR2: SQVTM and ANQGSEA. The V and J ends lost 4 bases and 5 bases respectively, with 14 bases between them. The CDR3 here is CSVVGRGKTEAFF. For the CDR3, the DNA is TGCAGCGTTGTGGGGAGGGGGAAGACTGAAGCTTTCTTT. Filled out from reference TRBV29-1 and TRBJ1-1, the complete variable domain reads SAVISQKPSRDICQRGTSLTIQCQVDSQVTMMFWYRQQPGQSLTLIATANQGSEATYESGFVIDKFPISRPNLTFSTLTVSNMSPEDSSIYLCSVVGRGKTEAFFGQGTRLTVV.

The V gene is TRBV2, the J gene TRBJ2-3; D gene unclear. The germline CDR1 and CDR2 sequences are SNHLY and FYNNEI. Trimming removed 11 bases from V and 3 bases from J, with 12 bases in between. CDR3 length: 12 amino acids. CDR3: CAHLVGTDTQYF. The CDR3 bases are TGTGCCCATCTGGTAGGAACAGATACGCAGTATTTT. Variable domain in full (rest from reference TRBV2 and TRBJ2-3): EPEVTQTPSHQVTQMGQEVILRCVPISNHLYFYWYRQILGQKVEFLVSFYNNEISEKSEIFDDQFSVERPDGSNFTLKIRSTKLEDSAMYFCAHLVGTDTQYFGPGTRLTVL.

This clone showed up just a few times. The likely explanation is a read error, given a far larger clone one base away. CDR3 bases: TGCTCCAGCAGCCAAACGGCAGGGAGGCATGGCTACACCTTC. Amino acids: CSSSQTAGRHGYTF. This chain joins TRBV4-3 and TRBJ1-2, with D maybe TRBD1 (5 bases). The CDR3 runs 14 residues. Germline CDR1 LGHNA, CDR2 YSLEER.